This T cell receptor (beta chain) derives from a study of blood T cell repertoires in COVID-19. Study at large: Donors in the United States, Italy and Spain gave samples during acute or convalescent COVID-19.

Seattle patients were enrolled while actively infected and followed longitudinally. In the study's own analysis: Amplification with reference gene primers provided the estimates of nucleated cell counts. The assay was immunoSEQ multiplex PCR, and TCRdb's table has in-frame clones only and misses some. The DNA was the basis for D and trimming; V, J and clone size are from that table. This table has fewer than 100,000 clones, 85% appearing once. This sequence originates from a man aged 50 or older with COVID-19, enrolled during active disease. The sequencing sample was made of peripheral blood.

The CDR3 nucleotides read TGCAGCGTCGGTCCCCAGGGACTCCTGAACACTGAAGCTTTCTTT. It is translated as CSVGPQGLLNTEAFF. This chain links TRBV29-1 with TRBJ1-1; D is perhaps TRBD1 (5 bases). The V and J ends lost 6 bases and 0 bases respectively, with 17 bases between them. Germline values: CDR1 SQVTM, CDR2 ANQGSEA. The CDR3 has 15 amino acids.